The entry below describes one TCR beta chain. The sample belongs to a study of blood T cells in healthy people across ages. The CDR3 extends over 13 amino acids. Germline loops: CDR1 SQVTM, CDR2 ANQGSEA. V was cut by 4 bases and J by 6 bases, with 16 bases left in between. Primed by a sample-barcoded 5' primer and a J-beta primer mix, a second PCR proceeded for roughly 7 to 11 cycles. TCRdb passed the 5' RACE reads through MiXCR, listing each CDR3 protein once. This sample yields about 970,000 distinct CDR3 sequences, of which just over 50% are seen a single time; roughly 23% belongs to the top ten. Total RNA extracted from each sample amounted to at least 6 micrograms.

The TCR originated in a woman aged 55-69 years in good health. Sequenced input: blood. This sequence joins TRBV29-1 and TRBJ2-7; D is unclear. CDR3 nucleotides: TGCAGCGTTGCCCCGGCAACGCGGTCCGAGCAGTACTTC. This translates into CSVAPATRSEQYF.